The clone carrying this T cell receptor (beta chain) was seen only a few times. The entry originates in a study of T-cell memory formation after mild COVID-19. TCRdb re-called the 5' RACE reads with MiXCR, one entry per CDR3 protein. This sample has roughly 510,000 distinct CDR3 sequences, with 15% to 20% found just once. Trimming took off 3 bases at V and 4 bases at J, with 16 bases between the two ends. The CDR3 is 15 amino acids. Germline assignment: CDR1 SGHNT and CDR2 YYREEE (reference sequence). The specimen sequenced was PBMCs or a T cell subset sorted from them (not recorded which). The J gene is TRBJ1-1, the V gene TRBV5-4; D possibly corresponds to TRBD1 (6 bases). The receptor was derived from an adult woman who had mild COVID-19 (a few samples of this study predate the infection). Cell type and time point are not known. The CDR3 DNA sequence: TGTGCCAGCAGCTGGGCAACAGGGCCGCGCACTGAAGCTTTCTTT. Translating gives CASSWATGPRTEAFF.